The rows below give T cell receptor beta chains drawn from one sample of a study of spatial heterogeneity in lung cancer. TCRdb re-analysed the 5' RACE reads in MiXCR, keeping a single row per CDR3 protein. Of approximately 81,000 distinct CDR3 sequences in the sample, about 12% are singletons; the top ten hold under 5.5%. Sequenced here: PBMCs, sampled at surgery. All receptors come from a male donor with early-stage non-small cell lung cancer. Each CDR3 is given with its conserved first and last residue. A D gene is named only where the DNA matches it firmly. Only part of the rows carry a size: once, few, many, or a class if the clone is expanded.

clone size	V gene	D gene	J gene	CDR3 DNA	CDR3 protein
few	TRBV5-1	-	TRBJ2-1	TGCGCCAGCAGCTTGGCCGACGGGGCGGCTAGCTCCTACAATGAGCAGTTCTTC	CASSLADGAASSYNEQFF
-	TRBV12-3/TRBV12-4	-	TRBJ2-7	TGTGCCAGCACCCCGGGGGCCAGCTCCTACGAGCAGTACTTC	CASTPGASSYEQYF
-	TRBV23-1	TRBD2	TRBJ2-1	TGCGCCAGCAGTCGGGGACTAGCGGGAGACTACAATGAGCAGTTCTTC	CASSRGLAGDYNEQFF
-	TRBV6-5	TRBD1	TRBJ2-7	TGTGCCAGCAGATCCACGGGACAGGGGTACGAGCAGTACTTC	CASRSTGQGYEQYF
-	TRBV5-1	-	TRBJ2-7	TGCGCCAGCAGCTTGGAAGACATCTCCTACGAGCAGTACTTC	CASSLEDISYEQYF
many	TRBV6-5	TRBD1	TRBJ1-1	TGTGCCAGCAGTCCGGGGGGACAGGCTGCAGAAGCTTTCTTT	CASSPGGQAAEAFF
few	TRBV13	-	TRBJ1-1	TGTGCCAGCAGCTCCTCAGGGGTGAACACTGAAGCTTTCTTT	CASSSSGVNTEAFF
-	TRBV27	-	TRBJ2-2	TGTGCCAGCAGTTTAAGGCCCGGGGAGCTGTTTTTT	CASSLRPGELFF
-	TRBV15	-	TRBJ2-3	TGTGCCACCAGCAGCAGGGCCACAGATACGCAGTATTTT	CATSSRATDTQYF
many	TRBV7-2	-	TRBJ2-3	TGTGCCAGCAGCTTATTGGCTAGTAGTACAGATACGCAGTATTTT	CASSLLASSTDTQYF
-	TRBV5-1	TRBD2	TRBJ2-3	TGCGCCAGCAGCTTGGTTACTAGCGGGAGGGCAACAGATACGCAGTATTTT	CASSLVTSGRATDTQYF
medium-sized	TRBV7-2	-	TRBJ1-3	TGTGCCAGCAGCTTTGGATCTGGAAACACCATATATTTT	CASSFGSGNTIYF
many	TRBV27	-	TRBJ1-2	TGTGCCAGCAGTTTATCGATGAGGGAGGCCGGCTACACCTTC	CASSLSMREAGYTF
-	TRBV7-3	TRBD2	TRBJ2-1	TGTGCCAGCAGCTTATACGGACTAGCGGCCAATGAGCAGTTCTTC	CASSLYGLAANEQFF
few	TRBV5-1	TRBD1	TRBJ1-1	TGCGCCAGCAGCGCCGCTAGACAGGGGGCTATCTCTGAAGCTTTCTTT	CASSAARQGAISEAFF
many	TRBV7-2	TRBD1	TRBJ1-2	TGTGCCAGCAGTTTCGGGACAGCTAACTATGGCTACACCTTC	CASSFGTANYGYTF
few	TRBV18	TRBD1	TRBJ2-5	TGTGCCAGCTCACTAAGACAGGGGGCACGAGAGACCCAGTACTTC	CASSLRQGARETQYF
-	TRBV19	-	TRBJ1-1	TGTGCCAGTACCTATACTAAGGAGACTGAAGCTTTCTTT	CASTYTKETEAFF
-	TRBV28	-	TRBJ1-5	TGTGCCAGCAGTTTTCCCGGCAATCAGCCCCAGCATTTT	CASSFPGNQPQHF
-	TRBV24-1	-	TRBJ2-7	TGTGCCACCAGTGAGGCGGGTAACTCCTACGAGCAGTACTTC	CATSEAGNSYEQYF
few	TRBV20-1	-	TRBJ2-1	TGCAGTGCTAGAGCCGGCTTCTCCTACAATGAGCAGTTCTTC	CSARAGFSYNEQFF
few	TRBV7-9	TRBD2	TRBJ2-7	TGTGCCAGCAGCTCGACGACTAGCGGAAGTTTCTACGAGCAGTACTTC	CASSSTTSGSFYEQYF